This T cell receptor beta chain was recorded in a study of CD8 T cells in ankylosing spondylitis. Points from the study as a whole: Ankylosing spondylitis blood appeared to carry a characteristic TCR beta motif of several highly homologous variants.

For this clonotype: Its antigen is unidentified.

One entry per CDR3 protein results from TCRdb running MiXCR on the 5' RACE reads. The sample holds hundreds of thousands of distinct CDR3 sequences, 10% to 15% seen once. The ends lost 2 bases at V and 9 bases at J; junction bases unmatched: 9. This CDR3 has 16 residues. Germline V gene data show CDR1 as SGHTA and CDR2 as FQGNSA. V gene TRBV7-2 combines with J gene TRBJ2-3; 12 bases match TRBD2. Sequencing was performed on blood, either unsorted or a sorted T cell fraction (not recorded which). The source is a male donor with ankylosing spondylitis. In DNA form, the CDR3 reads TGTGCCAGCAGCTTAAGGGCTAGCGGGGGGGCCGAGACGCAGTATTTT. Its protein product is CASSLRASGGAETQYF.